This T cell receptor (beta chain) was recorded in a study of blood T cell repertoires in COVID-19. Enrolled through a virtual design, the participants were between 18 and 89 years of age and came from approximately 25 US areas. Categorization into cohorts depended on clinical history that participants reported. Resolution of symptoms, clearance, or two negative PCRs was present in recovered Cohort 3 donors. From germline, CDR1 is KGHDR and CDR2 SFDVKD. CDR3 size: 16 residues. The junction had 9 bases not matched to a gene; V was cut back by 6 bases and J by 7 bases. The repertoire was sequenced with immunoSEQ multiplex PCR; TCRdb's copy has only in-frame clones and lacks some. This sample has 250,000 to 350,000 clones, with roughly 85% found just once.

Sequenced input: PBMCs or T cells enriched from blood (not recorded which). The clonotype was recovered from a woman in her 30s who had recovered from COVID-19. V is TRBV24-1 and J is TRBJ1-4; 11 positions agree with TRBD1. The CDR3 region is CATSPGQGAFREKLFF. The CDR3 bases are TGTGCCACCAGTCCCGGACAGGGGGCATTTCGTGAAAAACTGTTTTTT.